One sample yielded the 26 T cell receptor beta chains listed below, sequenced in a study of Graves' ophthalmopathy and Graves' hyperthyroidism. From RNA, the CDR3 regions of TCR beta chains were amplified and sequenced. The first-round RT-PCR employed HTBI primers together with the Qiagen OneStep RT-PCR kit. A multiplex PCR was then performed as the second round. TCRdb fed the multiplex PCR reads into MiXCR, producing one record per CDR3 protein. The sample includes hundreds of thousands of distinct CDR3 sequences, roughly an eighth of them seen just once. The sequenced material came from blood. These receptors were obtained from a woman aged 25 to 39 with Graves' ophthalmopathy.

The chain recombines TRBV28 with TRBJ1-2, with D uncertain. Germline lookup yields CDR1 MDHEN and CDR2 SYDVKM. The CDR3 runs 12 residues. CDR3: CGSASQDIGYTF. DNA of the CDR3: TGTGGGTCAGCGTCCCAAGACATTGGCTACACCTTC.

In this sample, this clonotype turned up many times. This sequence joins TRBV25-1 and TRBJ2-2; D uncertain. The CDR3 runs 14 residues. Trimming stripped 6 bases from V and 4 bases from J, with 12 bases between. CDR1 and CDR2 (germline): MGHDK, SYGVNS. This CDR3 is CASRGAVSTGELFF. In nucleotides, the CDR3 is TGTGCCAGCAGAGGTGCCGTTTCCACCGGGGAGCTGTTTTTT.

This clonotype appeared a few times. This sequence joins TRBV18 and TRBJ1-1; no definite D call. The ends were cut back, 1 base at V and 1 base at J, with 7 bases in the middle. CDR1 is KGHSH and CDR2 is LQKENI in the germline V gene. The CDR3 covers 14 residues. CDR3 residues: CASSPRLENTEAFF. DNA for the CDR3: TGTGCCAGCTCACCACGTCTGGAGAACACTGAAGCTTTCTTT.

This clonotype was counted ten times or more. This clone may be a read error of a much larger clone one base away. V is TRBV6-1 and J is TRBJ2-7; 14 positions agree with TRBD2. The CDR3 totals 15 residues. Germline V gene data show CDR1 as MNHNS and CDR2 as SASEGT. V trimming: 4 bases; J trimming: 4 bases; junction bases outside the gene matches: 3. CDR3 sequence reads: CASSGGTSGSYEQYF. CDR3 nucleotide sequence: TGTGCCAGCAGTGGAGGGACTAGCGGGAGTTACGAGCAGTACTTC.

In this sample, this clonotype turned up many times. This chain links TRBV28 with TRBJ1-5, with TRBD1 as a possible D gene (6 bases). The CDR3 has 16 residues. V was clipped by 5 bases and J by 0 bases, with 14 bases between them. CDR1 and CDR2 from the germline V gene are MDHEN and SYDVKM. The CDR3 coding sequence is TGTGCCAGCAGTCTCACCAGGGGTTATAGCAATCAGCCCCAGCATTTT. It translates to CASSLTRGYSNQPQHF.

In the case of this clonotype: At one end the junction does not follow the germline gene, possibly because of a read error. The genes are TRBV6-1 and TRBJ1-2; 7 bases map to TRBD1. The germline V gene has CDR1 MNHNS and CDR2 SASEGT. This CDR3 contains 18 residues. This chain's CDR3 is CASSEATGTAIPLYGYSF. CDR3 nucleotide sequence: TGTGCTAGCAGTGAAGCTACCGGGACAGCGATACCTCTTTATGGCTACAGCTTC.

V gene TRBV6-1 combines with J gene TRBJ1-1, with 11 bases fitting TRBD1. This CDR3 has 16 residues. With V trimmed by 1 base and J by 4 bases, 5 bases remained unmatched. The germline CDR1 and CDR2 sequences are MNHNS and SASEGT. The CDR3 DNA follows: TGTGCCAGCAGTGAAGGGACAGGGGGCCGGGGCACTGAAGCTTTCTTT. Translating gives CASSEGTGGRGTEAFF.

This clonotype came up many times. The chain uses TRBV19 and TRBJ1-1; D is ambiguous. Germline loops: CDR1 LNHDA, CDR2 SQIVND (reference sequence). The CDR3 runs to 15 residues. Trimming shortened V by 3 bases and J by 2 bases, and 13 bases separated the two germline ends. The CDR3 coding sequence is TGTGCCAGTAGTATCGGATCACCCAGAAACACTGAAGCTTTCTTT. This translates into CASSIGSPRNTEAFF.

This clonotype came up many times. V usage is TRBV2 and J usage is TRBJ1-1; TRBD1 matches at 7 bases. V dropped 5 bases and J dropped 12; count of bases not matched to a gene: 6. This CDR3 spans 11 amino acids. Looked up from germline, CDR1 is SNHLY and CDR2 is FYNNEI. The CDR3 DNA reads TGTGCCAGCAGTAACCAGGGGGAATCTTTCTTT. It yields the protein CASSNQGESFF. Drawing the rest from reference TRBV2 and TRBJ1-1, the complete variable domain is EPEVTQTPSHQVTQMGQEVILRCVPISNHLYFYWYRQILGQKVEFLVSFYNNEISEKSEIFDDQFSVERPDGSNFTLKIRSTKLEDSAMYFCASSNQGESFFGQGTRLTVV.

This clonotype was seen repeatedly, ten times or more. The genes are TRBV6-5 and TRBJ2-7, with D perhaps TRBD1 (6 bases). The germline V gene encodes CDR1 MNHEY and CDR2 SVGAGI. The CDR3 sequence is 14 residues long. V lost 6 bases, J lost 2 bases, and 14 bases lay in between. This chain's CDR3 is CASSRRQATYEQYF. The CDR3 DNA sequence: TGTGCCAGCAGCAGGAGACAGGCTACCTACGAGCAGTACTTC.

At least ten counts were recorded for this clonotype. The genes are TRBV27 and TRBJ2-7; tentative D call: TRBD2 (5 bases). The V gene lost 6 bases and the J gene lost 0 bases, with 12 bases spanning the gap. The CDR3 length is 14 residues. Germline-derived CDR1 and CDR2 are MNHEY and SMNVEV (reference sequence). The CDR3 here is CASRFGSDSYEQYF. The DNA for the CDR3 is TGTGCCAGCAGATTCGGTAGCGACTCCTACGAGCAGTACTTC.

This clonotype was observed many times. The chain is built from TRBV4-1 and TRBJ2-7, with 8 bases aligning to TRBD1. V gave up 5 bases and J gave up 3 bases; unmatched junction bases: 6. This CDR3 has 14 residues. Per germline, CDR1 MGHRA and CDR2 YSYEKL. CDR3 sequence: CASSWTGRDYEQYF. The CDR3 DNA reads as TGCGCCAGCAGCTGGACAGGGCGTGACTACGAGCAGTACTTC.

To note about this clonotype: At one of its ends the junction is not consistent with the germline gene, which may arise from a read error. The chain combines TRBV11-2 with TRBJ2-5, with 7 nucleotides matching TRBD1. Germline-derived CDR1 and CDR2 are SGHAT and FQNNGV. CDR3 length: 15 residues. The CDR3, as DNA: TGTGCCAGCATCCAACAGGGGATGAGGCAAGAGACCCGGTACTTC. Its translation is CASIQQGMRQETRYF.

Many counts were recorded for this clonotype. The chain links TRBV28 to TRBJ2-4; D uncertain. This CDR3 spans 14 amino acids. CDR1 is MDHEN, CDR2 SYDVKM, per germline. Trimming pared 5 bases from V and 4 bases from J, leaving 12 bases between. The CDR3 bases are TGTGCCAGCAGTGCACCCGACGAGAAAAACATTCAGTACTTC. Translation gives CASSAPDEKNIQYF.

This chain uses TRBV24-1 with TRBJ2-3, with 7 nucleotides matching TRBD2. Trimming removed 5 bases from V and 3 bases from J; junction bases left unmatched: 7. The CDR3 spans 15 residues. In germline, CDR1 is KGHDR, CDR2 SFDVKD. Written as DNA, the CDR3 is TGTGCCACCAGTGCGGGCGGGAGAGGTACAGATACGCAGTATTTT. It specifies CATSAGGRGTDTQYF.

This clonotype has a count of ten or more. This may be a read error: a much more frequent sequence differs by one nucleotide. This chain joins TRBV6-1 and TRBJ1-2; no firm D call. V shed 5 bases and J shed 2 bases, with 6 bases lying between them. Germline V gene sequence: CDR1 MNHNS, CDR2 SASEGT. The CDR3 has 12 residues. CDR3 DNA sequence: TGTGCCAGCAGTCGGCGAAACTATGGCTACACCTTC. Translated: CASSRRNYGYTF.

The chain uses TRBV27 and TRBJ2-2; 10 nucleotides agree with TRBD1. The V gene end was trimmed by 10 bases and the J gene end by 5 bases; junction bases not matched to a gene: 16. CDR1 and CDR2 from the germline V gene are MNHEY and SMNVEV (reference sequence). The CDR3 covers 17 residues. CDR3 in DNA: TGTGCCACCCAAACCCGTCTCGGGACAGGGGTGACCGGGGAGCTGTTTTTT. This translates into CATQTRLGTGVTGELFF.

This clonotype was picked up many times. The CDR3 DNA follows: TGCAGCGTTGTGGCAGCGGGCTCCTACGAGCAGTACTTC. This codes for CSVVAAGSYEQYF. The chain couples TRBV29-1 to TRBJ2-7; D is perhaps TRBD2 (6 bases). The V end lost 4 bases, the J end lost 0 bases, and 10 bases lay between the germline ends. The CDR3 extends over 13 amino acids. Looked up from germline, CDR1 is SQVTM and CDR2 is ANQGSEA.

About this clonotype: One base away lies a much larger clone, so this may be a sequencing read error. The rearrangement joins TRBV27 to TRBJ2-5; 8 nucleotides line up with TRBD2. The CDR3 consists of 15 residues. The V gene's germline CDR1 is MNHEY and CDR2 SMNVEV (reference sequence). The CDR3 region is CASSFVAGTQESQYF. As DNA, the CDR3 is TGTGCCAGCAGTTTCGTAGCGGGGACCCAAGAGAGCCAGTACTTC.

This clonotype turned up a few times. This may arise from a read error, as a much more abundant clone is one base away. This sequence joins TRBV27 and TRBJ2-7; D gene unclear. CDR1 is MNHEY and CDR2 is SMNVEV in the germline V gene (reference sequence). The CDR3 is 13 residues long. V shed 5 bases and J shed 0 bases, with 8 bases lying between them. CDR3 sequence: CASSDGRSYEQYF. In DNA, the CDR3 is TGTGCCAGCAGTGACGGTCGCTCCTACGAGCAGTACTTC.

This clonotype was observed a handful of times. The chain recombines TRBV5-1 with TRBJ2-5; the D gene is possibly TRBD2 (6 bases). Germline V lookup: CDR1 SGHRS, CDR2 YFSETQ. V was pared by 2 bases and J by 3 bases, with 11 bases between. This CDR3 has 14 residues. CDR3 coding DNA: TGCGCCAGCAGCTTTGGGGGGTCGGAAGAGACCCAGTACTTC. The encoded protein is CASSFGGSEETQYF.

This clonotype was counted many times. The V gene is TRBV6-5, the J gene TRBJ1-2; 10 positions match TRBD1. The CDR3 runs to 16 residues. Trimming at V came to 6 bases and at J to 3 bases, leaving 10 bases not matched to a gene. Germline loops: CDR1 MNHEY, CDR2 SVGAGI. CDR3 loop: CASSLRQGAWDYGYTF. The CDR3 nucleotides are TGTGCCAGCAGCCTAAGACAGGGGGCGTGGGACTATGGCTACACCTTC.

The rearrangement links TRBV29-1 to TRBJ2-7; the D is unclear. Between the trimmed V and J ends, which lost 4 bases and 0 bases, there was a span of 19 bases. Germline V gene sequence: CDR1 SQVTM, CDR2 ANQGSEA. The CDR3 contains 16 residues. CDR3 amino acids: CSVASTSASFSYEQYF. CDR3 bases: TGCAGCGTTGCCTCGACCTCCGCTTCCTTCTCCTACGAGCAGTACTTC.

This clonotype was recorded at least ten times. The chain has TRBV12-3 or TRBV12-4 and TRBJ2-7, with TRBD1 matching over 9 bases. This CDR3 is 15 amino acids long. With 3 bases clipped from V and 6 bases from J, the junction kept 9 bases outside the gene matches. This CDR3 reads CASSFASGQGIEQYF. CDR3 nucleotide sequence: TGTGCCAGCAGTTTTGCATCCGGACAGGGGATCGAGCAGTACTTC.

This clonotype was seen repeatedly, ten times or more. One junction end does not reproduce the germline sequence, and a read error may be involved. The chain has TRBV11-2 and TRBJ1-1, with 7 bases aligning to TRBD1. Germline CDR1 is SGHAT and CDR2 is FQNNGV. CDR3 length: 15 amino acids. CDR3: CASSWGQSLNTKAFF. The CDR3 bases are TGTGCCAGCAGCTGGGGACAGTCCTTGAACACTAAAGCTTTCTTT.

This rearrangement joins TRBV12-3 or TRBV12-4 to TRBJ2-3; D unclear. The CDR3 is 14 amino acids. The V and J ends lost 0 bases and 1 base respectively, with 5 bases between them. The CDR3 coding sequence is TGTGCCAGCAGTTTAGCCTACCGCACAGATACGCAGTATTTT. Residues: CASSLAYRTDTQYF.